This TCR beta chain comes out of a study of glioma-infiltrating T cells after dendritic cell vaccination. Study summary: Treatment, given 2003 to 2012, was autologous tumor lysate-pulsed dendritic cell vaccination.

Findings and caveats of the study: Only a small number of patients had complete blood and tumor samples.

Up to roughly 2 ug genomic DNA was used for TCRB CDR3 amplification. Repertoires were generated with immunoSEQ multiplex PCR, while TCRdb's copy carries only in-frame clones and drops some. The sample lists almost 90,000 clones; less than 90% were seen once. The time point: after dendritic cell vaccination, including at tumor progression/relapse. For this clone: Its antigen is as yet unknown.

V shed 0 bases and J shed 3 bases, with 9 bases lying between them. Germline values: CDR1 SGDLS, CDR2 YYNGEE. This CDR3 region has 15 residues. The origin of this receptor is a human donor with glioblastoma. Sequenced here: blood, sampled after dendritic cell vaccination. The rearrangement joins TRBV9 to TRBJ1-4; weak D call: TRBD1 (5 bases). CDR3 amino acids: CASSVEGAANEKLFF. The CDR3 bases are TGTGCCAGCAGCGTAGAAGGGGCCGCTAATGAAAAACTGTTTTTT.